Presented here are 2 T cell receptor beta chains from one specimen sequenced in a study of T cells after yellow fever vaccination. TCRdb reanalysed the 5' RACE reads using MiXCR and keeps one entry per CDR3 protein. The sample holds 610,000 or so distinct CDR3 sequences; roughly an eighth are singletons and the top ten take under 15%. Material: PBMCs, obtained on the day of the yellow fever booster vaccination. The receptors originated from a man aged 30 to 45 who received the YFV17D yellow fever vaccine.

This chain joins TRBV5-4 and TRBJ2-3, with D possibly matching TRBD1 (6 bases). Trimming pared 9 bases from V and 3 bases from J, leaving 17 bases between. This CDR3 spans 14 amino acids. The V gene's germline CDR1 is SGHNT and CDR2 YYREEE (reference sequence). CDR3: CATKGQSQTDTQYF. The CDR3 nucleotides read TGTGCCACCAAAGGACAGAGCCAGACAGATACGCAGTATTTT. The complete variable domain, with remaining parts taken from reference TRBV5-4 and TRBJ2-3, reads ETGVTQSPTHLIKTRGQQVTLRCSSQSGHNTVSWYQQALGQGPQFIFQYYREEENGRGNFPPRFSGLQFPNYSSELNVNALELDDSALYLCATKGQSQTDTQYFGPGTRLTVL.

Only a few counts were recorded for this clonotype. This rearrangement joins TRBV10-1 to TRBJ2-2; 7 positions agree with TRBD1. V gave up 0 bases and J gave up 6 bases; unmatched junction bases: 4. In germline, CDR1 is WNHNN, CDR2 SYGVQD (reference sequence). This CDR3 is 15 amino acids long. This CDR3 is CASSESLGQPGELFF. Written as DNA, the CDR3 is TGCGCCAGCAGTGAGTCGTTGGGACAGCCCGGGGAGCTGTTTTTT.